This T cell receptor (beta chain) was found in a study of blood T cell repertoires in COVID-19. Study as a whole: PBMCs, B-cell-depleted T cells, or T cells were the source of the cDNA or gDNA that made up the material.

Resolution of symptoms, clearance, or two negative PCRs was present in recovered Cohort 3 donors. This CDR3 is built from 14 residues. V lost 6 bases to trimming and J lost 2 bases, with 14 bases between them. The germline gives CDR1 MNHEY, CDR2 SMNVEV (reference sequence). TCRdb keeps only in-frame clones here, not all; method: immunoSEQ multiplex PCR. The sample lists around 300,000 clones, under 90% occurring once. Sample: PBMCs or T cells enriched from blood (not recorded which). The chain uses TRBV27 and TRBJ2-7; D possibly corresponds to TRBD2 (5 bases). The TCR was taken from a woman aged 25 to 45 who had recovered from COVID-19. The CDR3, as DNA: TGTGCCAGCAGGCCGGGGTCCCCTACCTACGAGCAGTACTTC. It encodes CASRPGSPTYEQYF.